The 20 T cell receptor beta chains reported below all come from one sample, sequenced in a study of Ad26.COV2.S vaccination and SARS-CoV-2 variants. The repertoire was sequenced with immunoSEQ multiplex PCR; TCRdb's copy has only in-frame clones and lacks some. The table has about 390,000 clones, roughly nine tenths seen once. The treatment denotes: 15 to 20 received Ad26.COV2.S at low or high dose, single or two shots; about 5 received placebo; per-sample allocation not given. Day 63 after the first vaccine or placebo injection was the time point for sampling. The specimen was peripheral blood, collected in a trial of Ad26.COV2.S vaccine versus placebo. All receptors come from a person aged 18 to 65 who received the Ad26.COV2.S COVID-19 vaccine or a placebo.

The V gene is TRBV6-5, the J gene TRBJ1-4, with D tentatively TRBD1 (5 bases). The CDR3 is 14 amino acids. Germline V CDR1 and CDR2: MNHEY, SVGAGI. Trimming pared 2 bases from V and 7 bases from J, leaving 11 bases between. The CDR3 DNA sequence: TGTGCCAGCAGTTACGGGCAGGGTAGTGAAAAACTGTTTTTT. This gives the protein CASSYGQGSEKLFF.

This rearrangement joins TRBV3-1 (or the pseudogene TRBV3-2) to TRBJ2-7, with 9 bases aligning to TRBD2. CDR1 is LGHDT and CDR2 is YNNKEL in the germline V gene (reference sequence). The CDR3 sequence is 18 residues long. V lost 6 bases and J lost 0; bases outside the gene matches: 15. The CDR3: CASSHSPLAGVSSYEQYF. The DNA for the CDR3 is TGTGCCAGCAGTCACTCACCGTTAGCGGGGGTAAGCTCCTACGAGCAGTACTTC.

V is TRBV7-2 and J is TRBJ2-5; no clear D gene. There are 13 residues in the CDR3. The germline CDR1 and CDR2 sequences are SGHTA and FQGNSA. V shed 1 base and J shed 10 bases, with 13 bases lying between them. In DNA, the CDR3 is TGTGCCAGCAGCTTAGAAAACAAGGCGAGCCAGTACTTC. Its protein is CASSLENKASQYF.

The V call is TRBV10-2, the J call TRBJ2-2, with D uncertain. The CDR3 is made up of 19 amino acids. Trimming cost V 5 bases and J 2 bases, with 24 bases left between them. In germline, CDR1 is WSHSY, CDR2 SAAADI. The CDR3 loop reads CASSNPWAPKKPNTGELFF. CDR3 DNA: TGCGCCAGCAGTAACCCATGGGCCCCGAAAAAGCCCAACACCGGGGAGCTGTTTTTT.

A single count supports this clone. The J gene is TRBJ1-1, the V gene TRBV11-3, with D uncertain. CDR3 length: 12 residues. V was shortened by 5 bases and J by 3 bases, with 7 bases between the two germline ends. Germline lookup yields CDR1 SGHNT and CDR2 YENEEA. The CDR3 DNA is TGTGCCAGCAGCAAAACGGACACTGAAGCTTTCTTT. Its protein is CASSKTDTEAFF.

The rearrangement uses TRBV3-1 (or the pseudogene TRBV3-2) and TRBJ1-2; a weak D match, TRBD1 (6 bases). The CDR3 runs to 15 residues. With 4 bases removed from V and 6 bases from J, the gap between germline ends came to 18 bases. Germline values: CDR1 LGHDT, CDR2 YNNKEL (reference sequence). The CDR3 here is CASSLRGKGVNGYTF. The CDR3 DNA follows: TGTGCCAGCAGCCTCAGAGGGAAGGGGGTTAATGGCTACACCTTC.

V gene TRBV6-5 combines with J gene TRBJ1-1; D is ambiguous. CDR3 length: 13 amino acids. CDR1 is MNHEY, CDR2 SVGAGI, per germline. The V gene lost 7 bases and the J gene lost 4 bases, with 13 bases spanning the gap. DNA for the CDR3: TGTGCCAGCATTCCGTACGGTGTCACTGAAGCTTTCTTT. Translating gives CASIPYGVTEAFF.

The chain recombines TRBV20-1 with TRBJ1-1; D is uncertain. Germline loops: CDR1 DFQATT, CDR2 SNEGSKA (reference sequence). Deletions cut 3 bases from V and 6 bases from J, with 8 bases between. This CDR3 has 11 residues. CDR3 sequence reads: CSASPEAEAFF. CDR3 sequence (DNA): TGCAGTGCTAGCCCCGAAGCTGAAGCTTTCTTT.

This chain joins TRBV5-1 and TRBJ1-2; 8 nucleotides agree with TRBD1. The V gene end was trimmed by 3 bases and the J gene end by 6 bases; junction bases not matched to a gene: 7. There are 14 residues in the CDR3. The germline V gene encodes CDR1 SGHRS and CDR2 YFSETQ. The CDR3 protein is CASSWEGQDDGYTF. The CDR3 nucleotides read TGCGCCAGCAGCTGGGAGGGACAGGACGATGGCTACACCTTC.

J is TRBJ2-1 and V is TRBV18; maybe TRBD1 (6 bases). CDR3 length: 16 residues. The V end lost 5 bases, the J end lost 7 bases, and 21 bases lay between the germline ends. From germline, CDR1 is KGHSH and CDR2 LQKENI. CDR3 region: CASSGTRLGARNEQFF. CDR3 sequence (DNA): TGTGCCAGCTCAGGGACCCGCCTGGGGGCGCGGAATGAGCAGTTCTTC. Full variable domain (outside the CDR3, taken from reference TRBV18 and TRBJ2-1): NAGVMQNPRHLVRRRGQEARLRCSPMKGHSHVYWYRQLPEEGLKFMVYLQKENIIDESGMPKERFSAEFPKEGPSILRIQQVVRGDSAAYFCASSGTRLGARNEQFFGPGTRLTVL.

The gene calls are TRBV7-2 and TRBJ1-3; TRBD1 is a possible D gene (6 bases). Trimming cost V 5 bases and J 2 bases, with 13 bases left between them. Per the germline V gene, CDR1 is SGHTA and CDR2 is FQGNSA. The CDR3 is 15 residues long. This CDR3 is CASSQGSGPGNTIYF. The CDR3 DNA sequence: TGTGCCAGCAGCCAGGGGTCAGGGCCTGGAAACACCATATATTTT.

V is TRBV19 and J is TRBJ2-2, with 9 bases matching TRBD1. This CDR3 region has 17 residues. In germline, CDR1 is LNHDA, CDR2 SQIVND (reference sequence). The junction had 12 bases not matched to a gene; V was cut back by 4 bases and J by 6 bases. CDR3 nucleotides: TGTGCCAGTAGTAAGGAGGGACAGGGTGGCCGGGCCGGGGAGCTGTTTTTT. Its protein product is CASSKEGQGGRAGELFF.

The J gene is TRBJ1-1, the V gene TRBV11-3; D is possibly TRBD1 (6 bases). This CDR3 is 15 amino acids long. V was clipped by 11 bases and J by 6 bases, with 25 bases between them. Germline assignment: CDR1 SGHNT and CDR2 YENEEA. This chain's CDR3 is CALQGRPLKHAEAFF. CDR3 DNA: TGTGCCCTACAGGGCAGGCCCCTTAAGCACGCTGAAGCTTTCTTT.

The J gene is TRBJ1-4, the V gene TRBV6-2 or TRBV6-3, with D maybe TRBD1 (6 bases). This CDR3 has 16 residues. CDR1 and CDR2 (germline): MNHEY, SVGEGT. V shed 2 bases and J shed 5 bases, with 15 bases lying between them. The CDR3 DNA is TGTGCCAGCAGTTACCCATGGAGAGGGGGGAATGAAAAACTGTTTTTT. It yields the protein CASSYPWRGGNEKLFF.

This chain joins TRBV7-9 and TRBJ1-2; D is ambiguous. The CDR3 consists of 9 residues. V dropped 5 bases and J dropped 7 bases, with 2 bases sitting between them. CDR1 is SEHNR, CDR2 FQNEAQ, per germline (reference sequence). The chain's CDR3 is CASSAGYTF. The DNA for the CDR3 is TGTGCCAGCAGCGCTGGCTACACCTTC.

The rearrangement joins TRBV6-5 to TRBJ2-2; a weak D match, TRBD2 (6 bases). CDR3 size: 13 residues. V dropped 7 bases and J dropped 4 bases, with 10 bases sitting between them. Germline V gene data show CDR1 as MNHEY and CDR2 as SVGAGI. The DNA for the CDR3 is TGTGCCAGCACGGGGGTGATCACCGGGGAGCTGTTTTTT. It encodes CASTGVITGELFF.

CDR3 bases: TGTGCCAGCAGCACAGATGCTGGGGGCGGCACTGAAGCTTTCTTT. This gives the protein CASSTDAGGGTEAFF. The V and J genes are TRBV5-6 and TRBJ1-1; a possible D gene is TRBD1 (6 bases). This CDR3 region has 15 residues. The germline CDR1 and CDR2 sequences are SGHDT and YYEEEE. The V gene lost 4 bases and the J gene lost 4 bases, with 17 bases spanning the gap.

To note about this clone: At one end the junction does not follow the germline gene, possibly because of a read error. The chain uses TRBV30 and TRBJ2-7, with D unresolved. There are 11 residues in the CDR3. In germline, CDR1 is GTSNPN, CDR2 SVGIG (reference sequence). This CDR3 is CAWRRLTGPLF. CDR3 DNA: TGTGCCTGGAGAAGGCTGACCGGCCCCTTATTC.

The chain employs TRBV7-9 and TRBJ2-3, with 9 bases lining up with TRBD2. This CDR3 region has 17 residues. V lost 1 base, J lost 2 bases, and 7 bases stayed unmatched. Germline V lookup: CDR1 SEHNR, CDR2 FQNEAQ (reference sequence). The CDR3 nucleotides read TGTGCCAGCAGCTTAGGGCGCGGGGGGGACTTCACAGATACGCAGTATTTT. It is translated as CASSLGRGGDFTDTQYF. The entire variable domain, with the rest obtained from reference TRBV7-9 and TRBJ2-3, is as follows: DTGVSQNPRHKITKRGQNVTFRCDPISEHNRLYWYRQTLGQGPEFLTYFQNEAQLEKSRLLSDRFSAERPKGSFSTLEIQRTEQGDSAMYLCASSLGRGGDFTDTQYFGPGTRLTVL.

This chain joins TRBV7-9 and TRBJ1-4; 8 nucleotides match TRBD1. CDR3 size: 18 residues. Germline V CDR1 and CDR2: SEHNR, FQNEAQ (reference sequence). The V and J ends lost 6 bases and 2 bases, in that order; junction bases with no gene match: 14. CDR3 sequence: CASRKPRGQGSTNEKLFF. The DNA for the CDR3 is TGTGCCAGCAGAAAACCCCGAGGACAGGGCAGTACTAATGAAAAACTGTTTTTT.